Shown below are 30 T cell receptor beta chains from a single sample sequenced in a study of blood T cells in healthy people across ages. Combining a sample-barcoded 5' primer with a J-beta primer mix, a second PCR ran for about 6 to 12 cycles. TCRdb used MiXCR to reprocess the 5' RACE reads, holding one entry per CDR3 protein. The data hold roughly 1.9 million distinct CDR3 sequences, with around 42% observed a single time. Sequenced: blood. Source of these receptors: a human donor in good health.

This clonotype showed up just a few times. V and J are TRBV24-1 and TRBJ2-5; a possible D gene is TRBD2 (6 bases). Germline CDR1 and CDR2: KGHDR and SFDVKD. This CDR3 spans 13 amino acids. The V gene lost 4 bases and the J gene lost 11 bases, with 16 bases spanning the gap. In nucleotides, the CDR3 is TGTGCCACCAGTGAACCTGGACGTCGGGAGCAGTACTTC. This gives the protein CATSEPGRREQYF.

This clonotype was detected a few times. This chain uses TRBV15 with TRBJ1-5, with D perhaps TRBD1 (5 bases). Between the trimmed V and J ends, which lost 5 bases and 1 base, there was a span of 15 bases. The CDR3 totals 16 residues. CDR1 LNHNV and CDR2 YYDKDF come from the germline V gene (reference sequence). The CDR3 loop is CATSPGARPSNQPQHF. CDR3 coding DNA: TGTGCCACCAGCCCCGGGGCCCGCCCGAGCAATCAGCCCCAGCATTTT.

This clonotype was picked up a small number of times. J is TRBJ1-2 and V is TRBV7-8; TRBD1 might be the D (5 bases). Germline V CDR1 and CDR2: SGHVS, FQNEAQ. This CDR3 is built from 14 residues. Trimming took 0 bases from V and 4 from J, leaving 9 bases between them. CDR3 sequence reads: CASSLAGDGYGYTF. CDR3 in DNA: TGTGCCAGCAGCTTAGCGGGGGACGGCTATGGCTACACCTTC.

CDR3 bases: TGCGCCAGCAGCCACCCGGGACAGGGGGCGACCCTAGGGGGCTACACCTTC. This translates into CASSHPGQGATLGGYTF. This chain joins TRBV4-3 and TRBJ1-2, with 12 positions matching TRBD1. V was pared by 3 bases and J by 8 bases, with 13 bases of the junction left unmatched. The length of the CDR3 is 17 residues. Germline V gives CDR1 LGHNA, CDR2 YSLEER.

The chain carries TRBV5-1 and TRBJ2-1; 8 nucleotides line up with TRBD2. After removal of 6 bases from V and 8 bases from J, the junction contained 10 bases not matched to a gene. The CDR3 sequence is 14 residues long. CDR1 and CDR2 (germline): SGHRS, YFSETQ. This CDR3 is CASTLGTRRDEQFF. DNA of the CDR3: TGCGCCAGCACCCTTGGGACTAGAAGAGATGAGCAGTTCTTC.

The genes are TRBV5-6 and TRBJ2-7, with 14 positions matching TRBD2. Germline lookup yields CDR1 SGHDT and CDR2 YYEEEE. V lost 4 bases to trimming and J lost 0 bases; unmatched junction nucleotides: 6. The length of the CDR3 is 17 residues. Written as DNA, the CDR3 is TGTGCCAGCAGCATCGGGACTAGCGGGGGTTACTCCTACGAGCAGTACTTC. Its protein product is CASSIGTSGGYSYEQYF.

There are a few counts of this clonotype. V and J are TRBV20-1 and TRBJ2-7, with D possibly matching TRBD1 (6 bases). There are 14 residues in the CDR3. V was shortened by 4 bases and J by 0 bases, with 13 bases between the two germline ends. Germline V gene data show CDR1 as DFQATT and CDR2 as SNEGSKA (reference sequence). CDR3 in amino acids: CSANRGRSSYEQYF. In DNA form, the CDR3 reads TGCAGTGCTAATAGGGGGAGAAGCTCCTACGAGCAGTACTTC.

In its sample, this clonotype was seen many times. J is TRBJ2-7 and V is TRBV29-1, with TRBD1 as a possible D gene (6 bases). The CDR3 is made up of 15 amino acids. CDR1 is SQVTM and CDR2 is ANQGSEA in the germline V gene. Trimming removed 6 bases from V and 2 bases from J, with 20 bases in between. CDR3 in DNA: TGCAGCGTGGGACATAGACTTAGCTCACCCTACGAGCAGTACTTC. It yields the protein CSVGHRLSSPYEQYF.

This chain links TRBV2 with TRBJ1-5, with D possibly being TRBD1 (6 bases). V was clipped by 5 bases and J by 5 bases, with 10 bases between them. Germline V lookup: CDR1 SNHLY, CDR2 FYNNEI. There are 13 residues in the CDR3. This CDR3 reads CASSTGMDQPQHF. CDR3 coding DNA: TGTGCCAGCAGTACAGGGATGGATCAGCCCCAGCATTTT.

A few counts support this clonotype. This CDR3 reads CSATNPGTEHEKLFF. As DNA, the CDR3 is TGCAGTGCTACCAATCCCGGGACAGAACATGAAAAACTGTTTTTT. The rearrangement links TRBV20-1 to TRBJ1-4, with TRBD1 matching over 7 bases. V lost 4 bases to trimming and J lost 6 bases; unmatched junction nucleotides: 11. Germline values: CDR1 DFQATT, CDR2 SNEGSKA (reference sequence). The CDR3 has 15 amino acids.

This clonotype is a singleton in its sample. The V and J genes are TRBV29-1 and TRBJ2-1, with 9 bases identical to TRBD2. Germline CDR1 and CDR2: SQVTM and ANQGSEA. Germline trimming cut 5 bases from V and 5 bases from J; bases unmatched to any gene: 4. There are 13 residues in the CDR3. Here the CDR3 reads CSVIAGANNEQFF. DNA for the CDR3: TGCAGCGTTATAGCGGGGGCCAACAATGAGCAGTTCTTC.

Note on this clonotype: One end of the junction fails to match germline, which may point to a read error. The gene calls are TRBV7-8 and TRBJ2-3, with D perhaps matching TRBD2 (6 bases). Per germline, CDR1 SGHVS and CDR2 FQNEAQ. This CDR3 region has 16 residues. CDR3 amino acids: CANSLVSASGTDTQYF. The CDR3, as DNA: TGTGCCAACAGCTTAGTCTCGGCTAGCGGCACAGATACGCAGTATTTT.

The rearrangement links TRBV7-2 to TRBJ1-1; D gene uncertain. The germline V and J ends were trimmed by 3 bases and 8 bases, with 16 bases remaining between them. Germline V gene data show CDR1 as SGHTA and CDR2 as FQGNSA. The CDR3 runs 14 residues. The chain's CDR3 is CASSFRSGGGEAFF. The CDR3, as DNA: TGTGCCAGCAGCTTCCGATCCGGCGGAGGAGAAGCTTTCTTT.

This clonotype showed up many times. V and J are TRBV9 and TRBJ2-3; no clear D gene. The CDR3 has 12 amino acids. CDR1 and CDR2 from the germline V gene are SGDLS and YYNGEE. Trimming removed 2 bases from V and 6 bases from J, with 7 bases in between. The DNA of the CDR3 is TGTGCCAGCAGCGTGTTAGGGGATACGCAGTATTTT. Its translation: CASSVLGDTQYF.

This clonotype showed up just a few times. V and J are TRBV6-6 and TRBJ2-7; the match to TRBD2 covers 9 bases. Losses at the gene ends were 2 bases for V and 3 bases for J; bases not matched to a gene: 5. The CDR3 spans 15 residues. Germline lookup yields CDR1 MNHNY and CDR2 SVGAGI (reference sequence). CDR3 sequence: CASSYEGLAGYEQYF. The DNA for the CDR3 is TGTGCCAGCAGTTACGAGGGACTAGCAGGCTACGAGCAGTACTTC.

This chain connects TRBV4-3 to TRBJ2-7; D unclear. The V end lost 1 base, the J end lost 7 bases, and 17 bases lay between the germline ends. The germline V gene encodes CDR1 LGHNA and CDR2 YSLEER. The CDR3 spans 15 residues. CDR3 sequence (DNA): TGCGCCAGCAGCCAAGGTATAGGGCCGAACAATGAGCAGTACTTC. Encoded protein: CASSQGIGPNNEQYF.

This rearrangement joins TRBV27 to TRBJ1-2; 7 bases are a match to TRBD1. CDR3 length equals 13 residues. The junction had 3 bases not matched to a gene; V was cut back by 2 bases and J by 6 bases. Germline loops: CDR1 MNHEY, CDR2 SMNVEV (reference sequence). CDR3 loop: CASSLTQGDGYTF. As DNA, the CDR3 is TGTGCCAGCAGTTTAACCCAGGGGGATGGCTACACCTTC.

V and J are TRBV12-3 or TRBV12-4 and TRBJ2-6; D tentatively reads TRBD1 or TRBD2 (6 bases each). The CDR3 spans 16 residues. V lost 5 bases to trimming and J lost 8 bases, with 19 bases between them. CDR3 DNA: TGTGCCAGCAGTCGTCCTCTGGGGGCGGGGACCAACGTCCTGACTTTC. This gives the protein CASSRPLGAGTNVLTF.

This clonotype has at least ten counts. The CDR3 DNA reads as TGTGCCAGCAGTCACGACAGGGGCAATGGCTACACCTTC. It yields the protein CASSHDRGNGYTF. V and J are TRBV6-5 and TRBJ1-2; TRBD1 aligns across 8 bases. The CDR3 contains 13 residues. Germline-derived CDR1 and CDR2 are MNHEY and SVGAGI. J lost 6 bases, V lost 5 bases, and 5 bases had no gene match.

The chain has TRBV11-2 and TRBJ2-1; 9 bases fit TRBD1. Trimming removed 1 base from V and 9 bases from J; junction bases left unmatched: 7. The germline gives CDR1 SGHAT, CDR2 FQNNGV. The CDR3 sequence is 15 residues long. CDR3 protein: CASSLGDRVWVEQFF. As DNA, the CDR3 is TGTGCCAGCAGCTTAGGGGACAGGGTGTGGGTTGAGCAGTTCTTC.

The V and J genes are TRBV7-9 and TRBJ2-5; weak D call: TRBD2 (5 bases). Per germline, CDR1 SEHNR and CDR2 FQNEAQ (reference sequence). The CDR3 runs 18 residues. V lost 6 bases to trimming and J lost 2 bases, with 25 bases between them. This chain's CDR3 is CASRPGLTTIPFQETQYF. The CDR3 DNA reads as TGTGCCAGCAGACCCGGACTCACGACAATCCCTTTTCAAGAGACCCAGTACTTC.

V gene TRBV2 combines with J gene TRBJ2-1; 9 bases fit TRBD2. In germline, CDR1 is SNHLY, CDR2 FYNNEI. J lost 1 base, V lost 6 bases, and 7 bases had no gene match. There are 16 residues in the CDR3. The CDR3 protein is CASRPLAGSSYNEQFF. The CDR3 nucleotides are TGTGCCAGCAGGCCTCTAGCGGGGAGTTCCTACAATGAGCAGTTCTTC.

The chain uses TRBV7-6 and TRBJ2-3; 7 bases align to TRBD1. V lost 5 bases and J lost 4; bases outside the gene matches: 9. Germline lookup yields CDR1 SGHVS and CDR2 FNYEAQ. The CDR3 spans 15 residues. In nucleotides, the CDR3 is TGTGCCAGCAGCCCCCCTCTGACAGGGCCAGATACGCAGTATTTT. Its protein product is CASSPPLTGPDTQYF.

This clonotype showed up just a few times. The chain joins TRBV6-5 to TRBJ1-2; D remains unclear. Germline CDR1 and CDR2: MNHEY and SVGAGI. The CDR3 extends over 13 amino acids. Trimming pared 6 bases from V and 3 bases from J, leaving 11 bases between. CDR3 DNA sequence: TGTGCCAGCAGACTTGACAACGACTATGGCTACACCTTC. Protein: CASRLDNDYGYTF.

This clonotype was observed once. The rearrangement links TRBV20-1 to TRBJ1-5; maybe TRBD1 (6 bases). The length of the CDR3 is 14 residues. Per germline, CDR1 DFQATT and CDR2 SNEGSKA (reference sequence). V was trimmed by 6 bases and J by 6 bases, leaving 18 bases between them. CDR3 sequence: CSAQGGRYSQPQHF. The CDR3 DNA sequence: TGCAGTGCCCAAGGGGGACGGTACAGTCAGCCCCAGCATTTT.

The sample holds a few counts of this clonotype. The V gene is TRBV5-1, the J gene TRBJ2-3, with D hard to call. This CDR3 is built from 11 residues. The germline gives CDR1 SGHRS, CDR2 YFSETQ. Trimming cost V 4 bases and J 9 bases, with 9 bases left between them. CDR3 sequence reads: CASSPNGTQYF. CDR3 sequence (DNA): TGCGCCAGCAGCCCTAATGGGACGCAGTATTTT.

In this sample, this clonotype turned up a few times. This chain's CDR3 is CASSRQSYYEQYF. DNA for the CDR3: TGTGCCAGCAGCCGTCAAAGTTACTACGAGCAGTACTTC. The J gene is TRBJ2-7, the V gene TRBV7-2; D uncertain. Germline V lookup: CDR1 SGHTA, CDR2 FQGNSA. The CDR3 is 13 residues long. The germline V and J ends were trimmed by 5 bases and 3 bases, with 11 bases remaining between them. Full variable domain (outside the CDR3, taken from reference TRBV7-2 and TRBJ2-7): GAGVSQSPSNKVTEKGKDVELRCDPISGHTALYWYRQSLGQGLEFLIYFQGNSAPDKSGLPSDRFSAERTGGSVSTLTIQRTQQEDSAVYLCASSRQSYYEQYFGPGTRLTVT.

This clonotype was picked up a small number of times. The gene calls are TRBV20-1 and TRBJ2-1; D gene ambiguous. Trimming shortened V by 4 bases and J by 8 bases, and 18 bases separated the two germline ends. CDR1 is DFQATT and CDR2 is SNEGSKA in the germline V gene (reference sequence). This CDR3 comprises 14 residues. The CDR3 DNA is TGCAGTGCTAAAGCTCCTAGACCCTCTTATGAGCAGTTCTTC. It is translated as CSAKAPRPSYEQFF.

This clonotype was recorded a few times. The rearrangement joins TRBV27 to TRBJ2-6, with unresolved D. The V gene's germline CDR1 is MNHEY and CDR2 SMNVEV (reference sequence). CDR3 size: 15 residues. Trimming cost V 6 bases and J 4 bases, with 13 bases left between them. The DNA for the CDR3 is TGTGCCAGCAGCCCACGCATCAGGGGGGCCAACGTCCTGACTTTC. Encoded protein: CASSPRIRGANVLTF.

The chain links TRBV20-1 to TRBJ2-3; D not certain. CDR1 is DFQATT, CDR2 SNEGSKA, per germline (reference sequence). The CDR3 is 14 amino acids. V lost 4 bases to trimming and J lost 2 bases, with 13 bases between them. The CDR3 sequence is CSAKSNRLTDTQYF. The CDR3 bases are TGCAGTGCTAAGAGTAACAGACTCACAGATACGCAGTATTTT.